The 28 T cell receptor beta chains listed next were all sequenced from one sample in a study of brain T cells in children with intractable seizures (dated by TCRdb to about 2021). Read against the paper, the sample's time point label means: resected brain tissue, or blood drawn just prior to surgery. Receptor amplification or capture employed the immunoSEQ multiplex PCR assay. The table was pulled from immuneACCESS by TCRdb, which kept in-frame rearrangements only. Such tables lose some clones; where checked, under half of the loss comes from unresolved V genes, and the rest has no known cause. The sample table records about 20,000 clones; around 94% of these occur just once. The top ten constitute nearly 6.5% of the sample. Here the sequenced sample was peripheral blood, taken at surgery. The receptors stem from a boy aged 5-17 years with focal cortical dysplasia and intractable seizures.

This CDR3 is CASSLETSYEQYF. The CDR3 DNA reads TGTGCCAGCAGCTTGGAAACTTCCTACGAGCAGTACTTC. V usage is TRBV5-4 and J usage is TRBJ2-7; D is ambiguous. The germline V gene encodes CDR1 SGHNT and CDR2 YYREEE (reference sequence). V was trimmed by 0 bases and J by 1 base, leaving 5 bases between them. The CDR3 sequence is 13 residues long. The full variable domain, completed using reference TRBV5-4 and TRBJ2-7, is ETGVTQSPTHLIKTRGQQVTLRCSSQSGHNTVSWYQQALGQGPQFIFQYYREEENGRGNFPPRFSGLQFPNYSSELNVNALELDDSALYLCASSLETSYEQYFGPGTRLTVT.

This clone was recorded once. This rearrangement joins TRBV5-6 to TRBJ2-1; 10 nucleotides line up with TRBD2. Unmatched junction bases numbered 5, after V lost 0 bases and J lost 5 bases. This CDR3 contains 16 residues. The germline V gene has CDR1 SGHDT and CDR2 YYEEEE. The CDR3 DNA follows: TGTGCCAGCAGCTTGGCAGCGGGAGGGCACCACAATGAGCAGTTCTTC. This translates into CASSLAAGGHHNEQFF.

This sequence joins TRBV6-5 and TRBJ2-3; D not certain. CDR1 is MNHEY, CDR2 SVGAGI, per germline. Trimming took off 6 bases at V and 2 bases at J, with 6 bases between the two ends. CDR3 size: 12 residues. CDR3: CASRNFTDTQYF. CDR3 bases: TGTGCCAGCAGGAACTTCACAGATACGCAGTATTTT.

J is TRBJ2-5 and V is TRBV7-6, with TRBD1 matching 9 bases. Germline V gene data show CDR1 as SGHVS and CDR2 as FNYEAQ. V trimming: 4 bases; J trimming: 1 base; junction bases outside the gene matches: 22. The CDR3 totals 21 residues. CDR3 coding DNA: TGTGCCAGCAGCTCAACAGTCCTTCGGACAGGGGTGAACAGTATCCAAGAGACCCAGTACTTC. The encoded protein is CASSSTVLRTGVNSIQETQYF.

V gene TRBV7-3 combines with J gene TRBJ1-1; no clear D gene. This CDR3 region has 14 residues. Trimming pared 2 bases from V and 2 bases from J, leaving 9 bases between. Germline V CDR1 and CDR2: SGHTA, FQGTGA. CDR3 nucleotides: TGTGCCAGCAGCTTATTACCGGAAAACACTGAAGCTTTCTTT. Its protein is CASSLLPENTEAFF.

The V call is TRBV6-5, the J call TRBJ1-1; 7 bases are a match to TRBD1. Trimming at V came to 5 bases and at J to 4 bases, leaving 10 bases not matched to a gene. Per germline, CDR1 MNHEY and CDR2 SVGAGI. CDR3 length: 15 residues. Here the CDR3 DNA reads TGTGCCAGCAGTAGACAGGGATGGTTGAGCACTGAAGCTTTCTTT. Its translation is CASSRQGWLSTEAFF.

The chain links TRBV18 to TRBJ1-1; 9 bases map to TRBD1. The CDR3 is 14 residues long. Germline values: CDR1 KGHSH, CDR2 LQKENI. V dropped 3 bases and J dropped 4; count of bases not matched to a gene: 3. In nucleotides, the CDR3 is TGTGCCAGCTCACCGGACAGGGGAGTCACTGAAGCTTTCTTT. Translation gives CASSPDRGVTEAFF.

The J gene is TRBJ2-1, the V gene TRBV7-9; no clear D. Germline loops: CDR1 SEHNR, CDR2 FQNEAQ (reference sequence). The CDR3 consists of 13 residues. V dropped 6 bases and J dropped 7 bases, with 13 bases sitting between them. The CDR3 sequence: CASRLFGVNEQFF. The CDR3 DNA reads TGTGCCAGCAGGCTGTTTGGGGTTAATGAGCAGTTCTTC.

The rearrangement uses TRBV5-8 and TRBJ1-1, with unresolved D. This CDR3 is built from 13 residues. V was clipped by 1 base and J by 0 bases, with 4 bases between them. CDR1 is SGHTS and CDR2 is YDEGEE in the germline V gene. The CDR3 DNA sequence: TGTGCCAGCAGCTTGATGGTGAACACTGAAGCTTTCTTT. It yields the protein CASSLMVNTEAFF.

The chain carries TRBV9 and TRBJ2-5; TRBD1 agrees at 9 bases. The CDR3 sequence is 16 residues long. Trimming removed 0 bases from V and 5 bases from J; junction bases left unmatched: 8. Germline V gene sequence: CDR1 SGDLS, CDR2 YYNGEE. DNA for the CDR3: TGTGCCAGCAGCGTAGGAGCCCCCGGGACAGGGGAGACCCAGTACTTC. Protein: CASSVGAPGTGETQYF.

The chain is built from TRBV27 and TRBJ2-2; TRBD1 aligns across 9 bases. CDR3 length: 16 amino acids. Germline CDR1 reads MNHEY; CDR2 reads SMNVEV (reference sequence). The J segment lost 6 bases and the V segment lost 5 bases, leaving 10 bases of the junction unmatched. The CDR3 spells CASSLSPGQGSGELFF. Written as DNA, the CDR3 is TGTGCCAGCAGTCTTTCCCCCGGACAGGGGTCCGGGGAGCTGTTTTTT.

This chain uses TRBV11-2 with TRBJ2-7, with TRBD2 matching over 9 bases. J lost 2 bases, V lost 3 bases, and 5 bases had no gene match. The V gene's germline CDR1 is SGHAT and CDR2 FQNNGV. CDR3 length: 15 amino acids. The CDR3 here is CASSFSGLATYEQYV. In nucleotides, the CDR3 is TGTGCCAGCAGCTTTTCGGGACTAGCAACCTACGAGCAGTACGTC.

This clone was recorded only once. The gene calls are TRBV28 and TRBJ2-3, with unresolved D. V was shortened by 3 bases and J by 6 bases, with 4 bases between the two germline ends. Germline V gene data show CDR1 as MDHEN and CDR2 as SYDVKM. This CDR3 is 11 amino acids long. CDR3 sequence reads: CASSFFDTQYF. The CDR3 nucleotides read TGTGCCAGCAGTTTTTTTGATACGCAGTATTTT.

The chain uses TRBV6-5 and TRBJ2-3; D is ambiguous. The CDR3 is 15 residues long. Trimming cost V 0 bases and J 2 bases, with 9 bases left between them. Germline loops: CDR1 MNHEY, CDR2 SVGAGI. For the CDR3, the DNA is TGTGCCAGCAGTTACTCGGTAAGGGCCACAGATACGCAGTATTTT. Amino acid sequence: CASSYSVRATDTQYF.

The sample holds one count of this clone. Here the CDR3 reads CAISEPGLASNEQFF. The CDR3 DNA sequence: TGTGCCATCAGCGAGCCGGGACTCGCCTCAAATGAGCAGTTCTTC. The genes are TRBV10-3 and TRBJ2-1, with D possibly matching TRBD2 (6 bases). This CDR3 comprises 15 residues. Looked up from germline, CDR1 is ENHRY and CDR2 is SYGVKD. V lost 6 bases, J lost 7 bases, and 19 bases lay in between.

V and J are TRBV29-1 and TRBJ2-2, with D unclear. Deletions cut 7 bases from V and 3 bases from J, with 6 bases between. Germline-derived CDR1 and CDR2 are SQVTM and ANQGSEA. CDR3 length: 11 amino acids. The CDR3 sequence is CSAGYTGELFF. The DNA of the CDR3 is TGCAGCGCCGGGTACACCGGGGAGCTGTTTTTT.

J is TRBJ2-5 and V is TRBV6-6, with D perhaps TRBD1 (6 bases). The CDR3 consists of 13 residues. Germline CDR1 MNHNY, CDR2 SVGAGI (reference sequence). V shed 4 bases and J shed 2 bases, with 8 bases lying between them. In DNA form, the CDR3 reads TGTGCCAGCAGTTGGGACATACAAGAGACCCAGTACTTC. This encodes CASSWDIQETQYF.

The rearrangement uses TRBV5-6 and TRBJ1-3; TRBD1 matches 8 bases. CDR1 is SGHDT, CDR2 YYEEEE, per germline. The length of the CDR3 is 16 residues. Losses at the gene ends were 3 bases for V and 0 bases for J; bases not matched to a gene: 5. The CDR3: CASSYGQGFSGNTIYF. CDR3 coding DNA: TGTGCCAGCAGCTATGGACAGGGTTTCTCTGGAAACACCATATATTTT.

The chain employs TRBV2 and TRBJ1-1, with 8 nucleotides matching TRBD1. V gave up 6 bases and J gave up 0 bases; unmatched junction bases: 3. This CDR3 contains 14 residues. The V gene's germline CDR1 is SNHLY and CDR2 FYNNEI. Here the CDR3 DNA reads TGTGCCAGCAGGGCGGACAGGGTGAACACTGAAGCTTTCTTT. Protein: CASRADRVNTEAFF.

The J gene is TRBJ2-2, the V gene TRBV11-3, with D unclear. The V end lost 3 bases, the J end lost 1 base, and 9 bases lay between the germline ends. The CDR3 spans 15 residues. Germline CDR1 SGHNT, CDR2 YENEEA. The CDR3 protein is CASSFSRMNTGELFF. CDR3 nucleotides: TGTGCCAGCAGCTTTTCCAGAATGAACACCGGGGAGCTGTTTTTT.

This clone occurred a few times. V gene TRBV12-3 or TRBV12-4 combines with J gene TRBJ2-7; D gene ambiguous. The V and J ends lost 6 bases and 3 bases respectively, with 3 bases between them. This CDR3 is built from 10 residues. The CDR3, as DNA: TGTGCCAGCAGGAACTACGAGCAGTACGTC. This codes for CASRNYEQYV.

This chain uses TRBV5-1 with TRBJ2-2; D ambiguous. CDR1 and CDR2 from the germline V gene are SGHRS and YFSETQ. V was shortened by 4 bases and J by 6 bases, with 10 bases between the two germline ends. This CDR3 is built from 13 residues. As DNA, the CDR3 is TGCGCCAGCAGCGTTCAGGTTCCCGGGGAGCTGTTTTTT. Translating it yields CASSVQVPGELFF.

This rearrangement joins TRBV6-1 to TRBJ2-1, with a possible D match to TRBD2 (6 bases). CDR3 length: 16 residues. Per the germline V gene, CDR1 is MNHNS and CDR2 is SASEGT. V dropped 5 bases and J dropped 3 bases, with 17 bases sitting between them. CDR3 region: CASSQGTEEGYNEQFF. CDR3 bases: TGTGCCAGCAGTCAAGGGACGGAGGAGGGCTACAATGAGCAGTTCTTC.

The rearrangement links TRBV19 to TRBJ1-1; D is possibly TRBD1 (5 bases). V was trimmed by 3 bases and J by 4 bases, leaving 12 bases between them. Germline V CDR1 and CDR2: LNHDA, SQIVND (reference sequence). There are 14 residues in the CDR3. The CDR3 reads CASSMRGGATEAFF. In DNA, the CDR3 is TGTGCCAGTAGTATGCGAGGCGGGGCCACTGAAGCTTTCTTT.

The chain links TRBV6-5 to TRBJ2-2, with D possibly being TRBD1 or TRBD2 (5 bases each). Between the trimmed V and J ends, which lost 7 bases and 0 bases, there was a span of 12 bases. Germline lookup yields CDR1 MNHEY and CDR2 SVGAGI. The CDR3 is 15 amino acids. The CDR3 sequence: CASMGWGTNTGELFF. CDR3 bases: TGTGCCAGCATGGGTTGGGGGACGAACACCGGGGAGCTGTTTTTT.

The CDR3 bases are TGTGCCAGCAGCGCCGACAGGGCCCAGCCCCAGCATTTT. It codes for CASSADRAQPQHF. This rearrangement joins TRBV11-2 to TRBJ1-5, with 7 bases fitting TRBD1. V was pared by 5 bases and J by 7 bases, with 5 bases of the junction left unmatched. Per the germline V gene, CDR1 is SGHAT and CDR2 is FQNNGV. The CDR3 is made up of 13 amino acids.

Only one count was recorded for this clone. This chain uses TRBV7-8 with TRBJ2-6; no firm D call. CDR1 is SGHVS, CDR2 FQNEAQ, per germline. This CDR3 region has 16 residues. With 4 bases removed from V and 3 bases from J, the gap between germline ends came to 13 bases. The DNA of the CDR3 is TGTGCCAGCAGCTATAATGGGGTTTTTGGGGCCAACGTCCTGACTTTC. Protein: CASSYNGVFGANVLTF.

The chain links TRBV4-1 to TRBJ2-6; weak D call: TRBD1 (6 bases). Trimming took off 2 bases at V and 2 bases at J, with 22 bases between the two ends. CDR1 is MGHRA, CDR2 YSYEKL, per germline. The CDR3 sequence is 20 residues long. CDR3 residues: CASSQKTGDTGPTGANVLTF. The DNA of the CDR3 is TGCGCCAGCAGCCAAAAGACAGGAGATACTGGGCCGACTGGGGCCAACGTCCTGACTTTC.